The T cell receptor beta chain under discussion was sequenced for a study of blood T cell repertoires in COVID-19. Study-level information: Sites across the United States, Italy and Spain contributed samples from acute and convalescent COVID-19. PBMCs, B-cell-depleted T cells, or T cells provided the cDNA or gDNA that made up the material.

This clone was detected only a few times. The CDR3 has 13 residues. Germline V CDR1 and CDR2: SEHNR, FQNEAQ (reference sequence). V lost 0 bases and J lost 7, with 9 bases in between. In the original workflow: Scientists estimated how many nucleated cells there were by amplifying reference gene primers. Repertoires were generated with immunoSEQ multiplex PCR, while TCRdb's copy carries only in-frame clones and drops some. V, J and clone size reflect that table, while D and trimming were determined from the DNA. This table has 110,000 to 150,000 clones, 75% to 90% appearing once. The V gene is TRBV7-9, the J gene TRBJ1-2; D unresolved. This clonotype was obtained from a woman aged 80 or over with acute or convalescent COVID-19. Material: peripheral blood. DNA of the CDR3: TGTGCCAGCAGCTTAGCGGCAGATCGTGGCTACACCTTC. This gives the protein CASSLAADRGYTF.